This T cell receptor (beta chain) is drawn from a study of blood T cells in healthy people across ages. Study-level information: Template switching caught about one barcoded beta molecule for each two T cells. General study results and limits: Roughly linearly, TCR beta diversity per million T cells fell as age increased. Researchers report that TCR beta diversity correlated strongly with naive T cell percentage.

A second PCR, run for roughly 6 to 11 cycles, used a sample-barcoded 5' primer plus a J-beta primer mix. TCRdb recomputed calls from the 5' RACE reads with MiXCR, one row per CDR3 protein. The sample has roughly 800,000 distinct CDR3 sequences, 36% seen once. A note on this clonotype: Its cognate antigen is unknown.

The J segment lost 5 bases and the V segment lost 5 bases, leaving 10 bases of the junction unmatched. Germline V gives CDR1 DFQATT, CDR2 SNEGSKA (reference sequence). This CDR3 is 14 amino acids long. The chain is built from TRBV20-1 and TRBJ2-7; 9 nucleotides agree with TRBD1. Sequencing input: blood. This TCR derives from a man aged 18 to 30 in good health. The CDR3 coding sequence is TGCAGTGCTGGAGCCCGGGACAGGGCTAACGAGCAGTACTTC. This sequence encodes CSAGARDRANEQYF.